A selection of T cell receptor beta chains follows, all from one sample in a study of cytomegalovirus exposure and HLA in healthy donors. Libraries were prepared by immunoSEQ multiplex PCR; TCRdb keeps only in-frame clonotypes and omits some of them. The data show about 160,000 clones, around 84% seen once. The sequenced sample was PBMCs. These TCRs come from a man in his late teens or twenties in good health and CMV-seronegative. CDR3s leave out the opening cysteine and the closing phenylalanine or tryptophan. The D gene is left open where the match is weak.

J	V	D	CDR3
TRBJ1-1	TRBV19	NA	ASRGRGTTEAF
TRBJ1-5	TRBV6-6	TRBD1	ASAGTGREPQH
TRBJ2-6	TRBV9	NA	ASSVEAAGANVLT
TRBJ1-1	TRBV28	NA	ASSTEWNTEAF
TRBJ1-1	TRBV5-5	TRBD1	ASSPRTGLNTEAF
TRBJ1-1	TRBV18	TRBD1	ASSFRQGTKTWNTEAF
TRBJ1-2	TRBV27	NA	ASSPRRENYGYT
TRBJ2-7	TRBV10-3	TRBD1	AISESARGSYEQY
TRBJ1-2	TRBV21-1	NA	ASSHPPGCYGYT
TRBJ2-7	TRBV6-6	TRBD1	ASSETGVGIYEQY
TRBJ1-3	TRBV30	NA	AWGSGHHSGNTIY
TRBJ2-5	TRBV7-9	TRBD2	ASSGRKQGGNQETQY
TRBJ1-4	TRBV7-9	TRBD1	SSSLGQADREKLF
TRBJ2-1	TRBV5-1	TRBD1	ASSLVDRSYNEQF
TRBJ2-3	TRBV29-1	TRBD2	SGGGFEDTQY
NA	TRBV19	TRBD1	ASSIAPIVRPQGETSYEQY
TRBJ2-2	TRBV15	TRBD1	ATSRDRNRGYTGELF